This T cell receptor (beta chain) was retrieved from a study of CD8 T cells in ankylosing spondylitis. Each CDR3 protein gets one entry after TCRdb re-called the 5' RACE reads with MiXCR. The profile shows 250,000 to 300,000 distinct CDR3 sequences, about 19% of them singletons. In this sample, this clonotype turned up a few times. Antigen specificity is unknown. The V end was cut by 2 bases, the J end by 0 bases, with 8 bases between. The CDR3 totals 16 residues. Germline V gives CDR1 SGHTA, CDR2 FQGNSA. Study-wide findings and caveats: Among TCR beta sequences, a motif of several highly homologous variants appeared characteristic of ankylosing spondylitis blood. Prior literature has documented some motif variants in synovial fluid and blood from reactive arthritis. Disease-linked clones were CD8+ and relatively rare in peripheral blood. The study looked at matched synovial fluid samples from ankylosing spondylitis patients. Disease-linked clones were reported to be significantly enriched there.

The chain uses TRBV7-2 and TRBJ2-6; D may be TRBD2 (5 bases). The TCR comes from a male donor with ankylosing spondylitis or in good health (not recorded which). The sample was blood, either unsorted or a sorted T cell fraction (not recorded which). As DNA, the CDR3 is TGTGCCAGCAGCTTAATTCGGGGCTCTGGGGCCAACGTCCTGACTTTC. Translated, it gives CASSLIRGSGANVLTF.